This TCR beta chain originates from a study of cytotoxic CD8 clonotypes in ibrutinib-treated CLL. Study background: Investigators reported some 24 partial and 2 complete responses; after median roughly 63 months, about 15 patients remained remitted and some twelve progressed.

Between the trimmed V and J ends, which lost 2 bases and 4 bases, there was a span of 15 bases. The CDR3 contains 17 residues. Germline loops: CDR1 LNHNV, CDR2 YYDKDF (reference sequence). Data came from immunoSEQ multiplex PCR; TCRdb stores just in-frame clones and leaves some out. The data contain approximately 350,000 clones, over 55% of them singletons. Sequences were derived from PBMCs, sampled after 36 months of ibrutinib treatment. The chain combines TRBV15 with TRBJ2-6; D may be TRBD1 (6 bases). The sequence was collected from a human donor with chronic lymphocytic leukemia. In nucleotides, the CDR3 is TGTGCCACCAGCAGACCCTCGCAGGGGAAAGGGGCCAACGTCCTGACTTTC. Protein: CATSRPSQGKGANVLTF.